This T cell receptor beta chain is drawn from a study of T cells after yellow fever vaccination. Study background: Each low-cell-number fraction was prepared by means of SMART-Seq v4 Ultra Low Input. Study-wide findings and caveats: Shared CD4/CD8 clonotypes were a small share, likely from convergent recombination. Repertoires sorted by FACS could include abundant clonotypes that are contaminants from the bulk population.

CDR1 LGHNA and CDR2 YSLEER come from the germline V gene. The trim removed 0 bases at V and 7 bases at J, leaving 12 bases unmatched. The CDR3 has 18 amino acids. This clonotype was observed many times. What it binds is not known. As TCR cDNA was made by 5'RACE template switching, a universal primer site and UMIs were added. TCRdb reprocessed the 5' RACE reads with MiXCR, giving one entry per CDR3 protein. This sample has about 320,000 distinct CDR3 sequences; around 4.5% occur once, and the top ten carry roughly a fifth. This material consisted of PBMCs, taken 15 days after the yellow fever booster vaccination. The gene calls are TRBV4-3 and TRBJ1-6; TRBD1 agrees at 7 bases. This TCR derives from a man aged 18-30 years who received the YFV17D yellow fever vaccine. The CDR3 nucleotides read TGCGCCAGCAGCCAAGATTTGGGGAACAGGGGTTTGAATTCACCCCTCCACTTT. Its protein product is CASSQDLGNRGLNSPLHF.